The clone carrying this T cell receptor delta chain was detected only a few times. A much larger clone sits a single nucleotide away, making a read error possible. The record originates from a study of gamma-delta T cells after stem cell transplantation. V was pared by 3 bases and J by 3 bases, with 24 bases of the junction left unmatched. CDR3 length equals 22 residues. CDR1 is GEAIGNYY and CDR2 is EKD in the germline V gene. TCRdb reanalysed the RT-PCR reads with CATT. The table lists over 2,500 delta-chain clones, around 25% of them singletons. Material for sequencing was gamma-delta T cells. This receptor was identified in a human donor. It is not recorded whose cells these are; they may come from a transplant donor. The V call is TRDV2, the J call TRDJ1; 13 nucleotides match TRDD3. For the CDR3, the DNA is TGTGCCTGTGACCTCCTTCCTACTGGGGGATACGGGGTCTTCGGGGGACCCGATAAACTCATCTTT. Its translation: CACDLLPTGGYGVFGGPDKLIF.